One sample yielded the 17 T cell receptor beta chains listed below, sequenced in a study of chemoradiotherapy in HPV16-positive cancers. Using immunoSEQ multiplex PCR, the repertoire was profiled, and TCRdb retains in-frame clones only, with some absent. The repertoire holds 12,000 to 15,000 clones, with approximately 90% as singletons. The sequencing used blood, collected from a patient who underwent chemoradiotherapy. Every receptor here comes from a human donor with HPV-associated anogenital cancer.

The chain couples TRBV5-1 to TRBJ2-7, with 8 bases that match TRBD1. The CDR3 loop spans 17 amino acids. J was trimmed by 5 bases and V by 2 bases; bases with no gene match: 15. CDR1 SGHRS and CDR2 YFSETQ come from the germline V gene. The chain's CDR3 is CASSFLQGASIVDEQYF. The CDR3 nucleotides read TGCGCCAGCAGCTTTTTGCAGGGGGCGAGTATTGTGGACGAGCAGTACTTC.

This chain joins TRBV23-1 and TRBJ1-6, with 9 bases identical to TRBD1. TRBV23-1 has ORF status, its function being uncertain. The CDR3 runs 16 residues. The V segment lost 3 bases and the J segment 7 bases; nucleotides outside the gene matches: 7. This chain's CDR3 is CASSQPGQGLNSPLHF. The CDR3 region has the DNA TGCGCCAGCAGTCAGCCGGGACAGGGCTTGAATTCACCCCTCCACTTT.

The gene calls are TRBV4-1 and TRBJ2-3, with TRBD2 matching 8 bases. The V and J ends lost 4 bases and 7 bases, in that order; junction bases with no gene match: 16. This CDR3 has 17 residues. CDR1 MGHRA and CDR2 YSYEKL come from the germline V gene. The CDR3 nucleotides are TGCGCCAGCAGCCCGGGGAACGGGGGCGGGGGGCTGTATACGCAGTATTTT. Translation gives CASSPGNGGGGLYTQYF.

The chain recombines TRBV5-8 with TRBJ2-7, with 10 bases matching TRBD2. CDR3 length equals 16 residues. CDR1 is SGHTS and CDR2 is YDEGEE in the germline V gene. J was trimmed by 0 bases and V by 1 base; bases with no gene match: 4. The CDR3, as DNA: TGTGCCAGCAGCTTGACTAGCGGGGACCTCTCCTACGAGCAGTACTTC. As protein: CASSLTSGDLSYEQYF.

For this clone: One end of the junction varies from germline; a read error may be responsible. The V and J genes are TRBV7-7 and TRBJ2-7; a possible D gene is TRBD2 (5 bases). Germline-derived CDR1 and CDR2 are SSHAT and FNYEAQ (reference sequence). The CDR3 runs 13 residues. The CDR3 nucleotides read TGTGCTAGCAGCTTAGCGCTGTCTTACGAGCAGTACTTC. Protein: CASSLALSYEQYF.

The V call is TRBV7-9, the J call TRBJ1-2; D is unresolved. From germline, CDR1 is SEHNR and CDR2 FQNEAQ (reference sequence). The CDR3 spans 14 residues. With 0 bases removed from V and 7 bases from J, the gap between germline ends came to 12 bases. The CDR3 spells CASSLAQAAVGYTF. As DNA, the CDR3 is TGTGCCAGCAGCTTAGCGCAGGCCGCCGTTGGCTACACCTTC.

V gene TRBV9 combines with J gene TRBJ2-1; 13 bases are a match to TRBD2. In germline, CDR1 is SGDLS, CDR2 YYNGEE. This CDR3 has 16 amino acids. V trimming: 4 bases; J trimming: 8 bases; junction bases outside the gene matches: 9. DNA of the CDR3: TGTGCCAGCAGCTCCCGGACTAGCGGGGGCCGGGATGAGCAGTTCTTC. Translating gives CASSSRTSGGRDEQFF.

CDR3 loop: CASRPSGDTQYF. The CDR3 DNA reads as TGTGCCAGCAGGCCCTCCGGAGATACGCAGTATTTT. The chain recombines TRBV6-1 with TRBJ2-3; D remains ambiguous. Trimming shortened V by 6 bases and J by 5 bases, and 9 bases separated the two germline ends. The CDR3 totals 12 residues. Germline CDR1 reads MNHNS; CDR2 reads SASEGT.

V and J are TRBV30 and TRBJ1-6; 11 nucleotides line up with TRBD1. The CDR3 sequence is 16 residues long. Trimming cost V 0 bases and J 7 bases; bases outside gene matches: 5. Germline V gene sequence: CDR1 GTSNPN, CDR2 SVGIG (reference sequence). The CDR3 DNA follows: TGTGCCTGGAGTGTAGGGGACAGGGGGTCAAATTCACCCCTCCACTTT. Amino acid sequence: CAWSVGDRGSNSPLHF.

The chain links TRBV7-9 to TRBJ2-1; D might be TRBD2 (5 bases). The germline gives CDR1 SEHNR, CDR2 FQNEAQ (reference sequence). The CDR3 spans 16 residues. Between the trimmed V and J ends, which lost 1 base and 4 bases, there was a span of 14 bases. This chain's CDR3 is CASSLDRRSGYNEQFF. Written as DNA, the CDR3 is TGTGCCAGCAGCTTAGATCGGAGGTCCGGGTACAATGAGCAGTTCTTC.

There are a few counts of this clone. This chain joins TRBV6-5 and TRBJ2-2; D remains ambiguous. V was pared by 6 bases and J by 6 bases, with 11 bases between. In germline, CDR1 is MNHEY, CDR2 SVGAGI. This CDR3 has 13 residues. The CDR3 protein is CASSAATPGELFF. The CDR3 DNA reads TGTGCCAGCAGCGCAGCCACACCCGGGGAGCTGTTTTTT.

J is TRBJ2-1 and V is TRBV30, with D possibly matching TRBD2 (5 bases). The length of the CDR3 is 13 residues. V lost 0 bases and J lost 6, with 9 bases in between. Germline V gives CDR1 GTSNPN, CDR2 SVGIG (reference sequence). CDR3 DNA sequence: TGTGCCTGGAGTGTACTAGAAGTCAATGAGCAGTTCTTC. It is translated as CAWSVLEVNEQFF. The whole variable domain, remainder taken from reference TRBV30 and TRBJ2-1, is SQTIHQWPATLVQPVGSPLSLECTVEGTSNPNLYWYRQAAGRGLQLLFYSVGIGQISSEVPQNLSASRPQDRQFILSSKKLLLSDSGFYLCAWSVLEVNEQFFGPGTRLTVL.

The chain joins TRBV27 to TRBJ2-3; TRBD1 might be the D (6 bases). The CDR3 extends over 15 amino acids. V was trimmed by 0 bases and J by 3 bases, leaving 10 bases between them. The V gene's germline CDR1 is MNHEY and CDR2 SMNVEV (reference sequence). The CDR3 reads CASSLSGGSTDTQYF. For the CDR3, the DNA is TGTGCCAGCAGTTTATCAGGGGGTTCGACAGATACGCAGTATTTT.

CDR3 coding DNA: TGTGCCAGCAGCTTAACTAGCGGGGAGACAGATACGCAGTATTTT. This gives the protein CASSLTSGETDTQYF. The gene calls are TRBV7-3 and TRBJ2-3; the match to TRBD2 covers 8 bases. With V trimmed by 0 bases and J by 3 bases, 2 bases remained unmatched. The CDR3 is 15 amino acids. From germline, CDR1 is SGHTA and CDR2 FQGTGA.

The J gene is TRBJ1-5, the V gene TRBV27; 12 bases map to TRBD1. The CDR3 spans 17 residues. In germline, CDR1 is MNHEY, CDR2 SMNVEV (reference sequence). V trimming: 8 bases; J trimming: 3 bases; junction bases outside the gene matches: 11. The chain's CDR3 is CASAQGGQGALNQPQHF. Written as DNA, the CDR3 is TGTGCCAGCGCTCAAGGGGGACAGGGGGCTCTCAATCAGCCCCAGCATTTT.

Comment on this clone: At one end the junction does not follow the germline gene, possibly because of a read error. The V call is TRBV5-1, the J call TRBJ1-2; D is undetermined. This CDR3 comprises 13 residues. CDR1 and CDR2 (germline): SGHRS, YFSETQ. CDR3 DNA: TGCGCCAGCAGATTGGGCGGGCTCTATGGCTACACCTTC. It translates to CASRLGGLYGYTF.

The chain combines TRBV2 with TRBJ1-1, with no clear D. Per germline, CDR1 SNHLY and CDR2 FYNNEI. Trimming removed 7 bases at V and 5 bases at J, with 17 bases between. The length of the CDR3 is 14 residues. CDR3 nucleotide sequence: TGTGCCAGCATGCCAGGCTTAGGGAAGACTGAAGCTTTCTTT. Translation gives CASMPGLGKTEAFF. The complete variable domain, with remaining parts taken from reference TRBV2 and TRBJ1-1, reads EPEVTQTPSHQVTQMGQEVILRCVPISNHLYFYWYRQILGQKVEFLVSFYNNEISEKSEIFDDQFSVERPDGSNFTLKIRSTKLEDSAMYFCASMPGLGKTEAFFGQGTRLTVV.